The present TCR beta chain was sequenced within a study of T cells in Graves' hyperthyroidism and ophthalmopathy. What was amplified from RNA transcripts were TCR beta CDR3 regions. RT-PCR in the first round (using the HTBI primer set) targeted the TCR CDR3. Via MiXCR, TCRdb re-called the multiplex PCR reads, giving one row per CDR3 protein. The data show some 490,000 distinct CDR3 sequences, under 25% seen once. With V trimmed by 2 bases and J by 7 bases, 7 bases remained unmatched. The CDR3 is 15 amino acids. The germline V gene has CDR1 KGHDR and CDR2 SFDVKD. The chain carries TRBV24-1 and TRBJ2-1, with 7 nucleotides matching TRBD2. This receptor was obtained from a woman aged 70 to 79 with Graves' ophthalmopathy. The sample comprised blood. DNA for the CDR3: TGTGCCACCAGTGATTCGGCGGGTAGCGGGAATGAGCAGTTCTTC. Amino acid sequence: CATSDSAGSGNEQFF.